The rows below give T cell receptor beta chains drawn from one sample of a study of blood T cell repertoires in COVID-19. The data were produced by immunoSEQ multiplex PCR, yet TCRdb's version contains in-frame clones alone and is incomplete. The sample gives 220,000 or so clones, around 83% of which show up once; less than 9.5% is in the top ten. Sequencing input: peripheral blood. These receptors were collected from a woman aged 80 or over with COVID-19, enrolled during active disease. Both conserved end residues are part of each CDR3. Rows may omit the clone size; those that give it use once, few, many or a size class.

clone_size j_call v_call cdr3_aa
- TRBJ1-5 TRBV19 CASSTQGDQPQHF
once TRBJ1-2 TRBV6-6 CASSYSGGVYGYTF
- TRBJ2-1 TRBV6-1 CASSELGTGYEQFF
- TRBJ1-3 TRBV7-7 CASSLGPPGGGNTIYF
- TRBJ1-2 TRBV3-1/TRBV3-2 CASSQLTGANYGYTF
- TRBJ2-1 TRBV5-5 CASSGSAGVEQFF
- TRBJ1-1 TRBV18 CASARDQETEAFF
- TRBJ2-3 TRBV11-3 CASSRGTGGRLDTQYF
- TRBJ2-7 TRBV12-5 CASGRDSYEQYF
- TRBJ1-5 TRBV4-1 CASSRGGNQPQHF
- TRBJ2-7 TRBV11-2 CASSLGLTYEQYF
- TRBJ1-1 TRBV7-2 CASSSAGQVNTEAFF
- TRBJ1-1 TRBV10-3 CAITYDIYTEAFF
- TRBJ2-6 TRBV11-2 CASSLYTGGTGANVLTF
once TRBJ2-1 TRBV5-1 CASSFGTGLAYNEQFF
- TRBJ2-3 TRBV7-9 CASSWILGGDTQYF
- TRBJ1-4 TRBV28 CASSGETGSWEKLFF
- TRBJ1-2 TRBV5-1 CASSLGHNPRYTF
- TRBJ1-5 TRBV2 CASSEQGGRGNQPQHF
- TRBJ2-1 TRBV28 CASSLAGWLGQFF
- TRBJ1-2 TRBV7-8 CASSRDRATGYTF
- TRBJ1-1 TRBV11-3 CASSFGQGRGTEAFF
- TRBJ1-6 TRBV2 CASSLPGQGLNSPLHF
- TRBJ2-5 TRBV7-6 CASSLNGVGGQETQYF
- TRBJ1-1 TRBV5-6 CASSLAGTGGTEAFF
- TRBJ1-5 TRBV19 CASRGGQGARQPQHF
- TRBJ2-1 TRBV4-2 CASSPTYNEQFF
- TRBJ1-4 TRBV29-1 CSVQQGNEKLFF
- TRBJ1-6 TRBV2 CASGLGKAPLHF
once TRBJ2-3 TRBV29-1 CSEQTRGGDTQYF
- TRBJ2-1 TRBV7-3 CASSLDPWRSYNEQFF
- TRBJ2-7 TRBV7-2 CASSLMGLMTYEQYF
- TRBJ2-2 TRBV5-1 CASSTGQGNTGELFF
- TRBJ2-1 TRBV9 CASSSGGSSYNEQFF
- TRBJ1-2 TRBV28 CASSFEDRDLYGYTF
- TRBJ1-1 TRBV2 CASRLRQVMAFF
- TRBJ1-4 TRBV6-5 CASSYSRGEKLFF
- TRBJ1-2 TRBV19 CASSGVGTGNIGGYTF
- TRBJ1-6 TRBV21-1 CASSNRTVGRSYNSPLHF
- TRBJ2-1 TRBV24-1 CATSDLTGTAGDEQFF
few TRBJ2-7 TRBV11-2 CASSSGTSGGAEIYEQYF
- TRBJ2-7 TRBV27 CASSKQQGAVYEQYF
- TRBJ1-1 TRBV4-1 CASSYRHLAGNTEAFF
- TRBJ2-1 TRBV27 CASSFLAGDLYNEQFF
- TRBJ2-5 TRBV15 CATSRDRREWGNKETQYF
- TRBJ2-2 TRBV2 CASRELSTGELFF
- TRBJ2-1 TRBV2 CASGRDRGLNEQFF
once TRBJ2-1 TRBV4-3 CASSQDERTRRVNEQFF
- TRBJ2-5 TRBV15 CATSRDRASGRGETQYF
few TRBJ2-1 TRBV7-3 CASSARGGTSGPREQFF
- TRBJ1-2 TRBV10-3 CAIRREAGGYTF
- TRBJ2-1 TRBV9 CASSVLAGSYNEQFF
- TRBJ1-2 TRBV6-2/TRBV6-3 CASSDPGQGAQQDTF
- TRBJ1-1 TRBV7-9 CASSYLREAFF
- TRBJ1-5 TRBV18 CASSPLSNQPQHF
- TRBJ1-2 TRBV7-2 CASSQGGFNGYTF